This is a list of T cell receptor beta chains from one sample in a study of OX40 agonist ivuxolimab in advanced cancers. Only in-frame clones appear in the TCRdb table, and some are missing; sequencing was by immunoSEQ multiplex PCR. The repertoire holds approximately 19,000 clones, with 60% to 85% as singletons. This specimen was CD4+ or CD8+ T cells sorted from blood, taken in a trial of the OX40 agonist ivuxolimab. The receptors derive from an adult with an advanced solid tumor such as melanoma, head and neck, liver or kidney cancer. Each CDR3 is given with its conserved first and last residue. D genes are given only for firm matches. The size of a clone is reported for some rows only, either as once, few or many, or as a class for expanded clones.

cdr3_nt: TGTGCCAGCAGCCATAATACCGGGACTACGCTCACCGGGGAGCTGTTTTTT; cdr3_aa: CASSHNTGTTLTGELFF; clone_size: NA; d_call: TRBD2; v_call: TRBV9; j_call: TRBJ2-2
cdr3_nt: TGTGCCAGCAGTGAAGTAGCGGGAGCCACAGATACGCAGTATTTT; cdr3_aa: CASSEVAGATDTQYF; clone_size: NA; d_call: TRBD2; v_call: TRBV6-1; j_call: TRBJ2-3
cdr3_nt: TGTGCCAGCAGCTTAGGCGGGAGGGCCGCTGAGCAGTTCTTC; cdr3_aa: CASSLGGRAAEQFF; clone_size: NA; d_call: TRBD2; v_call: TRBV7-9; j_call: TRBJ2-1
cdr3_nt: TGTGCCAGCAGCTTAGGCTACAGGGGTAACTATGGCTACACCTTC; cdr3_aa: CASSLGYRGNYGYTF; clone_size: NA; d_call: TRBD1; v_call: TRBV5-8; j_call: TRBJ1-2
cdr3_nt: TGTGCCAGTAGTATGGGGACAGGGGGCGAGCAGTACTTC; cdr3_aa: CASSMGTGGEQYF; clone_size: NA; d_call: TRBD1; v_call: TRBV19; j_call: TRBJ2-7
cdr3_nt: TGTGCCAGCAGCCTACTCAGGACTAGCAGGAACAATGAGCAGTTCTTC; cdr3_aa: CASSLLRTSRNNEQFF; clone_size: NA; d_call: TRBD2; v_call: TRBV7-9; j_call: TRBJ2-1
cdr3_nt: TGTGCCAGCAGGCCCGGGACAGATCAGCCCCAGCATTTT; cdr3_aa: CASRPGTDQPQHF; clone_size: once; d_call: TRBD1; v_call: TRBV6-4; j_call: TRBJ1-5
cdr3_nt: TGTGCCAGCAGCCCGGGACAGCTTGAAGCTTTCTTT; cdr3_aa: CASSPGQLEAFF; clone_size: NA; d_call: TRBD1; v_call: TRBV11-2; j_call: TRBJ1-1
cdr3_nt: TGTGCCAGCGCGGGACTAGCGGGTTCTAGCACAGATACGCAGTATTTT; cdr3_aa: CASAGLAGSSTDTQYF; clone_size: NA; d_call: TRBD2; v_call: TRBV2; j_call: TRBJ2-3
cdr3_nt: TGTGCCAGCAGTGAAGGGGACAGCTCCTACGAGCAGTACTTC; cdr3_aa: CASSEGDSSYEQYF; clone_size: NA; d_call: TRBD1; v_call: TRBV6-5; j_call: TRBJ2-7
cdr3_nt: TGTGCCAGCAGTCGGACGGCCTACAATGAGCAGTTCTTC; cdr3_aa: CASSRTAYNEQFF; clone_size: NA; d_call: NA; v_call: TRBV27; j_call: TRBJ2-1
cdr3_nt: TGTGCCAGCTCACCTGTAACTAGCGGGCTCGACGAGCAGTACTTC; cdr3_aa: CASSPVTSGLDEQYF; clone_size: NA; d_call: TRBD2; v_call: TRBV18; j_call: TRBJ2-7
cdr3_nt: TGTGCCAGCAGTCTGTCGACCTCGAACACCGGGGAGCTGTTTTTT; cdr3_aa: CASSLSTSNTGELFF; clone_size: NA; d_call: NA; v_call: TRBV27; j_call: TRBJ2-2
cdr3_nt: TGTGCCAGCAGCCCCTCGGACAGGGGCGGACCGTTGGACACTGAAGCTTTCTTT; cdr3_aa: CASSPSDRGGPLDTEAFF; clone_size: NA; d_call: TRBD1; v_call: TRBV7-9; j_call: TRBJ1-1
cdr3_nt: TGTGCCAGCAGCTTAGAACAGGGATATGGCTACACCTTC; cdr3_aa: CASSLEQGYGYTF; clone_size: NA; d_call: NA; v_call: TRBV7-9; j_call: TRBJ1-2
cdr3_nt: TGCGCCAGCAGCCAAGTACAGGGGGCAGGCAATGAGCAGTTCTTC; cdr3_aa: CASSQVQGAGNEQFF; clone_size: NA; d_call: TRBD1; v_call: TRBV4-1; j_call: TRBJ2-1
cdr3_nt: TGTGCCAGCAGTCAGACTACCCCCTCCTACAATGAGCAGTTCTTC; cdr3_aa: CASSQTTPSYNEQFF; clone_size: NA; d_call: NA; v_call: TRBV28; j_call: TRBJ2-1
cdr3_nt: TGTGCCAGCAGCCAAGCCCAGGGGGTCAATCAGCCCCAGCATTTT; cdr3_aa: CASSQAQGVNQPQHF; clone_size: NA; d_call: TRBD1; v_call: TRBV4-2; j_call: TRBJ1-5
cdr3_nt: TGTGCCAGCAGACCGACAGGGAACCTCTATGGCTACACCTTC; cdr3_aa: CASRPTGNLYGYTF; clone_size: NA; d_call: TRBD1; v_call: TRBV27; j_call: TRBJ1-2
cdr3_nt: TGTGCCAGCAGCAGCTCAGGGGGCGCTTTTAACACCGGGGAGCTGTTTTTT; cdr3_aa: CASSSSGGAFNTGELFF; clone_size: NA; d_call: TRBD1; v_call: TRBV11-2; j_call: TRBJ2-2
cdr3_nt: TGCAGCGTTGATGGCGGGACTAGCGGGTTTAATGAGCAGTTCTTC; cdr3_aa: CSVDGGTSGFNEQFF; clone_size: NA; d_call: TRBD2; v_call: TRBV29-1; j_call: TRBJ2-1
cdr3_nt: TGTGCCAGCAGCCCAGGGTTTCCCGGGGAGCTGTTTTTT; cdr3_aa: CASSPGFPGELFF; clone_size: NA; d_call: NA; v_call: TRBV7-3; j_call: TRBJ2-2
cdr3_nt: TGTGCCATCAGAGCGACTGACACCGGGGAGCTGTTTTTT; cdr3_aa: CAIRATDTGELFF; clone_size: NA; d_call: NA; v_call: TRBV10-3; j_call: TRBJ2-2
cdr3_nt: TGTGCCAGCAGTGACTCCAGGGGCTCATCCTACGAGCAGTACTTC; cdr3_aa: CASSDSRGSSYEQYF; clone_size: NA; d_call: NA; v_call: TRBV6-1; j_call: TRBJ2-7
cdr3_nt: TGTGCCAGCAGCTTGACTCAGGGGGCGCAGAACGAGCAGTACTTC; cdr3_aa: CASSLTQGAQNEQYF; clone_size: NA; d_call: TRBD1; v_call: TRBV7-6; j_call: TRBJ2-7
cdr3_nt: TGTGCCAGCAGCGAACCCGGTCTAAGCTTGGGACGCATCCTTCAAGAGACCCAGTACTTC; cdr3_aa: CASSEPGLSLGRILQETQYF; clone_size: NA; d_call: NA; v_call: TRBV21-1; j_call: TRBJ2-5
cdr3_nt: TGTGCCACCCCTGGCGGGGGCCTCTACAATGAGCAGTTCTTC; cdr3_aa: CATPGGGLYNEQFF; clone_size: NA; d_call: NA; v_call: TRBV2; j_call: TRBJ2-1
cdr3_nt: TGTGCCAGCAGCCTCGGGACAGGGGTTGTCTATGGCTACACCTTC; cdr3_aa: CASSLGTGVVYGYTF; clone_size: NA; d_call: TRBD1; v_call: TRBV13; j_call: TRBJ1-2
cdr3_nt: TGTGCCAGCAGCCGAACCGGGACTAGCGGCACAGATACGCAGTATTTT; cdr3_aa: CASSRTGTSGTDTQYF; clone_size: NA; d_call: TRBD2; v_call: TRBV7-9; j_call: TRBJ2-3
cdr3_nt: TGTGCCAGCAGGGTCCTAGCGGGCCTCCAAGAGACCCAGTACTTC; cdr3_aa: CASRVLAGLQETQYF; clone_size: NA; d_call: TRBD2; v_call: TRBV7-2; j_call: TRBJ2-5
cdr3_nt: TGTGCCAGCAGTTTAAGGGCCGGGGCTCTAGGAGCTTTCTTT; cdr3_aa: CASSLRAGALGAFF; clone_size: NA; d_call: NA; v_call: TRBV27; j_call: TRBJ1-1
cdr3_nt: TGTGCCAGCAGTTACACGCGCGGGCGGGAGCTGTTTTTT; cdr3_aa: CASSYTRGRELFF; clone_size: NA; d_call: NA; v_call: TRBV6-5; j_call: TRBJ2-2
cdr3_nt: TGTGCCAGCAGTCCCAGGGGCGGGGAAGACGGGGAGCTGTTTTTT; cdr3_aa: CASSPRGGEDGELFF; clone_size: NA; d_call: NA; v_call: TRBV5-8; j_call: TRBJ2-2
cdr3_nt: TGTGCCAGCAGCTCGGGACTAGCGGGGGGTATGGAGGAGCAGTATTTT; cdr3_aa: CASSSGLAGGMEEQYF; clone_size: NA; d_call: TRBD2; v_call: TRBV7-9; j_call: TRBJ2-3
cdr3_nt: TGTGCCAGCAGACCCACTATGGGAGGAAACACCATATATTTT; cdr3_aa: CASRPTMGGNTIYF; clone_size: few; d_call: NA; v_call: TRBV7-9; j_call: TRBJ1-3
cdr3_nt: TGTGCCAGCAGCCCGTTCCCGGGACAACCATCAGATACGCAGTATTTT; cdr3_aa: CASSPFPGQPSDTQYF; clone_size: many; d_call: NA; v_call: TRBV7-8; j_call: TRBJ2-3
cdr3_nt: TGTGCCAGTAGTATCTCCGTTAGCAATCAGCCCCAGCATTTT; cdr3_aa: CASSISVSNQPQHF; clone_size: NA; d_call: NA; v_call: TRBV19; j_call: TRBJ1-5
cdr3_nt: TGTGCCAGCAGTGAGTGGACTAGCCCAGATACGCAGTATTTT; cdr3_aa: CASSEWTSPDTQYF; clone_size: NA; d_call: TRBD2; v_call: TRBV6-1; j_call: TRBJ2-3
cdr3_nt: TGCGCCAGCAGAAGCGGGACAGGGGGCAATGAGCAGTTCTTC; cdr3_aa: CASRSGTGGNEQFF; clone_size: NA; d_call: TRBD1; v_call: TRBV5-1; j_call: TRBJ2-1
cdr3_nt: TGTGCCAGCGGAGGGGATTCCTACGAGCAGTACTTC; cdr3_aa: CASGGDSYEQYF; clone_size: few; d_call: NA; v_call: TRBV7-9; j_call: TRBJ2-7
cdr3_nt: TGTGCCAGCAGCCCCTATGATGAGCAGTTCTTC; cdr3_aa: CASSPYDEQFF; clone_size: NA; d_call: NA; v_call: TRBV5-8; j_call: TRBJ2-1
cdr3_nt: TGCGCCAGCAGCCAAGAGTCTAAGGGTACTAACTATGGCTACACCTTC; cdr3_aa: CASSQESKGTNYGYTF; clone_size: NA; d_call: NA; v_call: TRBV4-3; j_call: TRBJ1-2
cdr3_nt: TGCAGCGTCACGGGGAGGTTTGACGAGCAGTACTTC; cdr3_aa: CSVTGRFDEQYF; clone_size: NA; d_call: NA; v_call: TRBV29-1; j_call: TRBJ2-7
cdr3_nt: TGTGCCAGCAGTGTCCAGGGTTCCTACAATGAGCAGTTCTTC; cdr3_aa: CASSVQGSYNEQFF; clone_size: once; d_call: NA; v_call: TRBV6-4; j_call: TRBJ2-1
cdr3_nt: TGTGCCAGCAGCGTGAAGGGGACTAGCGGGAGCTACGAGCAGTACTTC; cdr3_aa: CASSVKGTSGSYEQYF; clone_size: once; d_call: TRBD2; v_call: TRBV2; j_call: TRBJ2-7
cdr3_nt: TGTGCCAGCAGCCAAGAGTCTAGCGGGAGTTACGAGCAGTACTTC; cdr3_aa: CASSQESSGSYEQYF; clone_size: NA; d_call: TRBD2; v_call: TRBV5-5; j_call: TRBJ2-7